The present entry profiles one T cell receptor beta chain with its context. This clonotype turned up a few times. This receptor's antigen is unknown. Base-call qualities are not available, and no considerably larger clone is one nucleotide away. The entry originates in a study of human T cells and chemical hapten exposure (dated by TCRdb to the early 2020s). Study-wide context: For sensitization, 2% DPC in acetone was applied to an approximately 2 cm by approximately 2 cm area of upper inner arm skin. Throughout the study period of around 24 weeks, patients also received therapeutic DPC doses to the scalp every week. Patch testing on the upper back used Finn chambers containing 0.01% DPC, with scoring done after 6 days according to International Contact Dermatitis Research Group standards. Alopecia areata with under or over 50% scalp involvement, alopecia totalis and alopecia universalis were represented in the patient cohort, which was mostly female. Libraries were combined into a pool for sequencing, and differences in TCR yield between samples came mainly from small differences in library volumes within the pool. This study followed changes in the peripheral blood TCR repertoire in vivo during primary and secondary sensitization of alopecia patients to the hapten diphenylcyclopropenone (DPC). Blood was sampled from patients pre-sensitization (week 0) and at 2, 6 and about 24 weeks after DPC sensitization. Under 30 alopecia patients gave blood for TCR sequencing at one to four time points (pre-sensitization, 2, 6 and 24 weeks).

Library preparation used RACE. Sequencing instrument: NextSeq 500. During library preparation, unique molecular identifiers were attached to individual cDNA molecules so that TCRs could be counted quantitatively and reproducibly. For every blood RNA sample, sequencing covered both the TCR alpha and TCR beta chains. Under the source paper's analysis protocol: Samples had a median of approximately 93,000 TCRs, with a range from roughly 23,224 to 700,000. The Decombinator software suite was used to annotate the V, J and CDR3 of the TCR reads. Every sample was subsampled to the same number of TCRs (28,000) for the PS versus PT1 abundance plots. TCRs were defined as expanded if absent before sensitization and observed at least eight times at the 2-week time point. The raw public data were reprocessed by TCRdb itself: fastp quality trimming at Q25, MiXCR clonotype calling, in-frame beta chains only. Records with the same CDR3 protein are collapsed into one entry carrying the most frequent genes and DNA. For this entry, the V and J calls and clone size follow TCRdb and not the study's own pipeline. The sample profile shows more than 85,000 distinct CDR3 sequences; 8% to 13% of them were found once. The top ten clones comprise more than 2% of the sample.

Interpreted using the paper, the time point label stands for: patch test 2, 6 weeks after DPC sensitization. Interpreted using the paper, the treatment or condition label stands for: therapeutic diphenylcyclopropenone sensitization with weekly scalp DPC. Blood at each patch-test visit was drawn before the patch test was applied. Eligible patients were aged 18 to 70, diagnosed with alopecia, deemed suitable for DPC therapy, and excluded if pregnant. Total RNA was extracted from unfractionated whole blood collected in Tempus Blood RNA tubes. On the study overall, not on this receptor specifically: A positive correlation was found between the number of PT1 expanded TCRs and patch test score, with significance reached at thresholds 8, 16 and 32 but not 4. The number of TCRs above 1 in 1000 frequency did not change with DPC sensitization; there was no evidence of global repertoire structure alterations. After repeated subsampling, changes were observed in the strength of the expansion versus patch-test correlation and in the threshold at which the correlation became significant. Compared with pre-sensitization or healthy control sets, expanded TCRs formed significantly more large CDR3 similarity clusters, which is consistent with antigen-driven responses. Because all patients had alopecia, a presumed autoimmune disease, the immune response of the patients might differ from that of healthy individuals.

The trim is 5 bases for V and 4 bases for J, with a gap of 17 bases between the germline ends. There are 16 amino acids in the CDR3, from cysteine to phenylalanine inclusive. The sequence is cut down to CDR3 DNA, 48 bases in frame from base 1. The germline V gene supplies CDR1 MDHEN and CDR2 SYDVKM. The sample consisted of whole blood, taken in connection with sensitization to the hapten diphenylcyclopropenone (DPC). The receptor comes from a man aged 40-50 years with alopecia areata. Some clones in this sample may be carry-over from other donors' samples. This receptor chain uses TRBV28 and TRBJ1-4; perhaps TRBD1 is the D gene, with 5 bases matching. The DNA reads TGTGCCAGCAGTATCTGGACACCAGAGCTTAATGAAAAACTGTTTTTT. It specifies CASSIWTPELNEKLFF.